This T cell receptor (beta chain) was observed in a study of blood T cell repertoires in COVID-19. How the authors handled the data: The assay estimated nucleated cells by amplifying reference gene primers. Clones were read by immunoSEQ multiplex PCR, and TCRdb kept only the in-frame ones, dropping some. For V, J and clone size, that table is used; D and trimming come from the DNA. The sample yields approximately 210,000 clones, 70% to 90% seen once. Allocation to cohorts depended on clinical history reported by the participants. Germline V lookup: CDR1 SGDLS, CDR2 YYNGEE. J was trimmed by 5 bases and V by 4 bases; bases with no gene match: 11. The CDR3 is 15 amino acids.

The chain employs TRBV9 and TRBJ2-5; 7 nucleotides line up with TRBD1. The sequenced sample consisted of PBMCs or T cells enriched from blood (not recorded which). This receptor was obtained from a man aged 25 to 45 with acute COVID-19. CDR3 bases: TGTGCCAGCAGCTCCCCCGGGACAGTTCCCGAGACCCAGTACTTC. Amino acids: CASSSPGTVPETQYF.